The source of this T cell receptor beta chain is a study of human T cells and chemical hapten exposure. TCRdb re-called the RACE reads with MiXCR, one entry per CDR3 protein. Among some 170,000 distinct CDR3 sequences, around 30% were seen once, and the ten largest hold about 2.1%. Time point: patch test 3, about 24 weeks after DPC sensitization. Documented treatment: therapeutic diphenylcyclopropenone sensitization with weekly scalp DPC. Researchers sampled blood before each patch test went on. Every donor had alopecia and was 18 to 70 years old; all were suitable for DPC. CDR1 is LGHNA, CDR2 YSLEER, per germline. V gave up 1 base and J gave up 2 bases, with 8 bases separating them. This CDR3 has 14 amino acids.

The gene calls are TRBV4-3 and TRBJ1-2, with D uncertain. This sequence was found in a woman between 18 and 30 years old with alopecia areata. Some clones in this sample may be carry-over from other donors' samples. Sequences were derived from whole blood, sampled in connection with sensitization to the hapten diphenylcyclopropenone (DPC). The CDR3 coding sequence is TGCGCCAGCAGCCAAGCACGGGGAAACTATGGCTACACCTTC. Amino acid sequence: CASSQARGNYGYTF.